Listed below are T cell receptor beta chains from one sample, sequenced in a study of shared clonotypes between healthy human individuals. Assay: immunoSEQ multiplex PCR; the TCRdb copy retains only in-frame clones and omits some. The repertoire holds roughly 2,000,000 clones, with just under 95% as singletons. The sequencing sample was made of naive CD8+ T cells sorted from blood. These TCRs come from a young man in good health. Both conserved end residues are part of each CDR3. D genes are given only for firm matches. Clone sizes are given selectively: once, few, many, or a class where the clone is expanded.

clone_size: NA
v_call: TRBV7-6
d_call: TRBD1
j_call: TRBJ1-4
cdr3_aa: CASSSSGGNANEKLFF
cdr3_nt: TGTGCCAGCAGTTCATCAGGGGGAAACGCTAATGAAAAACTGTTTTTT

clone_size: NA
v_call: TRBV10-3
d_call: NA
j_call: TRBJ2-7
cdr3_aa: CAGSRDSAYEQYF
cdr3_nt: TGTGCCGGAAGCCGGGACTCAGCCTACGAGCAGTACTTC

clone_size: NA
v_call: TRBV11-2
d_call: NA
j_call: TRBJ2-1
cdr3_aa: CASSLSPGGPDIYNEQFF
cdr3_nt: TGTGCCAGCAGCTTATCCCCGGGGGGCCCCGATATTTACAATGAGCAGTTCTTC

clone_size: NA
v_call: TRBV7-9
d_call: NA
j_call: TRBJ2-7
cdr3_aa: CASSSSAGLGLYEQYF
cdr3_nt: TGTGCCAGCAGCTCAAGCGCGGGTCTAGGCCTCTACGAGCAGTACTTC

clone_size: once
v_call: TRBV7-2
d_call: NA
j_call: TRBJ2-5
cdr3_aa: CASSLAPEWTLQETQYF
cdr3_nt: TGTGCCAGCAGCTTAGCGCCCGAATGGACATTACAAGAGACCCAGTACTTC

clone_size: NA
v_call: TRBV27
d_call: TRBD1
j_call: TRBJ1-1
cdr3_aa: CASSPRTGKFEAFF
cdr3_nt: TGTGCCAGCAGCCCCCGGACAGGGAAGTTTGAAGCTTTCTTT

clone_size: NA
v_call: TRBV14
d_call: TRBD2
j_call: TRBJ2-1
cdr3_aa: CASSPRLAGAYNEQFF
cdr3_nt: TGTGCCAGCAGCCCTAGACTAGCGGGGGCCTACAATGAGCAGTTCTTC

clone_size: NA
v_call: TRBV6-5
d_call: NA
j_call: TRBJ2-5
cdr3_aa: CASSDRSPETQYF
cdr3_nt: TGTGCCAGCAGTGACCGAAGCCCAGAGACCCAGTACTTC

clone_size: NA
v_call: TRBV7-8
d_call: NA
j_call: TRBJ2-2
cdr3_aa: CASSMTELANTGELFF
cdr3_nt: TGTGCCAGCAGCATGACAGAACTAGCGAACACCGGGGAGCTGTTTTTT

clone_size: NA
v_call: TRBV11-2
d_call: TRBD2
j_call: TRBJ2-7
cdr3_aa: CASSPLAGGDEQYF
cdr3_nt: TGTGCCAGCAGCCCCCTAGCGGGAGGGGACGAGCAGTACTTC

clone_size: NA
v_call: TRBV7-2
d_call: TRBD1
j_call: TRBJ2-5
cdr3_aa: CASSSTGGGRETQYF
cdr3_nt: TGTGCCAGCAGCTCCACAGGGGGCGGGAGAGAGACCCAGTACTTC

clone_size: NA
v_call: TRBV11-2
d_call: TRBD1
j_call: TRBJ2-3
cdr3_aa: CASSTTGGTDTQYF
cdr3_nt: TGTGCCAGCAGTACCACAGGGGGGACAGATACGCAGTATTTT

clone_size: NA
v_call: TRBV29-1
d_call: TRBD2
j_call: TRBJ2-3
cdr3_aa: CSAESVPGLAITDTQYF
cdr3_nt: TGCAGCGCAGAATCTGTGCCCGGACTAGCTATCACAGATACGCAGTATTTT

clone_size: NA
v_call: TRBV7-6
d_call: NA
j_call: TRBJ2-7
cdr3_aa: CASSPGTGGEEQYF
cdr3_nt: TGTGCCAGCAGCCCCGGAACAGGAGGTGAGGAGCAGTACTTC

clone_size: NA
v_call: TRBV25-1
d_call: NA
j_call: TRBJ1-1
cdr3_aa: CASSEQGLSEAFF
cdr3_nt: TGTGCCAGCAGCGAACAAGGCCTTTCTGAAGCTTTCTTT

clone_size: NA
v_call: TRBV27
d_call: NA
j_call: TRBJ1-2
cdr3_aa: CASSDQPGDYGYTF
cdr3_nt: TGTGCCAGCAGTGACCAACCAGGGGACTATGGCTACACCTTC

clone_size: few
v_call: TRBV9
d_call: NA
j_call: TRBJ2-2
cdr3_aa: CASSLNTGELFF
cdr3_nt: TGTGCCAGCAGCCTTAACACCGGGGAGCTGTTTTTT

clone_size: NA
v_call: TRBV6-1
d_call: NA
j_call: TRBJ2-1
cdr3_aa: CASSEGVGSHNEQFF
cdr3_nt: TGTGCCAGCAGTGAAGGAGTGGGATCCCACAATGAGCAGTTCTTC

clone_size: NA
v_call: TRBV4-1
d_call: TRBD1
j_call: TRBJ2-7
cdr3_aa: CASSQTGTGAYEQYF
cdr3_nt: TGCGCCAGCAGCCAGACCGGGACAGGAGCCTACGAGCAGTACTTC

clone_size: NA
v_call: TRBV6-1
d_call: NA
j_call: TRBJ2-7
cdr3_aa: CASSDTGPAYEQYF
cdr3_nt: TGTGCCAGCAGTGACACAGGCCCGGCCTACGAGCAGTACTTC